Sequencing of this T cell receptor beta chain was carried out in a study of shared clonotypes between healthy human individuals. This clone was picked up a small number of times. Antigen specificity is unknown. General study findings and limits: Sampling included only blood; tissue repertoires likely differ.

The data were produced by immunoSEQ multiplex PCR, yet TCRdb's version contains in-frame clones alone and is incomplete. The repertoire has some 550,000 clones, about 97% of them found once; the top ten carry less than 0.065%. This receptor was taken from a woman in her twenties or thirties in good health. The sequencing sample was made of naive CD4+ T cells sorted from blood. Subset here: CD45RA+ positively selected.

DNA of the CDR3: TGTGCCAGCAGTGAAGTGATCGGGGGACAGGGGCGCACTGAAGCTTTCTTT. This gives the protein CASSEVIGGQGRTEAFF. V is TRBV6-1 and J is TRBJ1-1, with 10 bases aligning to TRBD1. The germline CDR1 and CDR2 sequences are MNHNS and SASEGT. The CDR3 runs to 17 residues. Trimming took 1 base from V and 4 from J; bases not matched to a gene: 9.